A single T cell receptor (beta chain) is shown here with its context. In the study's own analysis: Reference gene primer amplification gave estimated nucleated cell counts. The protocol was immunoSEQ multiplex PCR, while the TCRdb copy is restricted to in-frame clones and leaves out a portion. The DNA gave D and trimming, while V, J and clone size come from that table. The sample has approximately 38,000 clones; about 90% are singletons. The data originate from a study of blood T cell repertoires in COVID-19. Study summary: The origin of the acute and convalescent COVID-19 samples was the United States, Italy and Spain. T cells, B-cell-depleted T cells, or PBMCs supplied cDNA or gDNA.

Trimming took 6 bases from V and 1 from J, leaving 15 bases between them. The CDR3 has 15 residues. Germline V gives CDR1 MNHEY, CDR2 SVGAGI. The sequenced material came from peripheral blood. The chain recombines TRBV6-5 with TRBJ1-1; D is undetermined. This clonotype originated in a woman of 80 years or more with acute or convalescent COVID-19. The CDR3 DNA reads TGTGCCAGCAGCGACACGACCGCACCGAACACTGAAGCTTTCTTT. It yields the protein CASSDTTAPNTEAFF.